The entry that follows covers one T cell receptor (beta chain) sequence. Negative isolation was applied to CD8+ and CD4+ T cells, and FACS enrichment was applied to TEMRA cells. This sample stems from a study of CD8 T cells in Susac syndrome. Germline V gene sequence: CDR1 SEHNR, CDR2 FQNEAQ (reference sequence). This CDR3 is built from 15 residues. V was clipped by 8 bases and J by 3 bases; unmatched bases: 10. Reverse transcription used about 0.45 to 1 ug RNA and random hexamers. Each CDR3 protein gets one entry after TCRdb re-called the immunoSEQ multiplex PCR reads with MiXCR. Here the sample spans 15,000 to 20,000 distinct CDR3 sequences, around 95% being singletons.

The sequence was collected from a human donor in good health. J is TRBJ1-1 and V is TRBV7-9; 9 nucleotides align to TRBD1. The sample taken for sequencing was CD8+ T cells from PBMCs. The CDR3 loop reads CASDIPGTGYTEAFF. CDR3 nucleotide sequence: TGTGCCAGCGACATTCCCGGGACAGGGTACACTGAAGCTTTCTTT.